This is a list of T cell receptor beta chains from one sample in a study of shared clonotypes between healthy human individuals. Profiled with immunoSEQ multiplex PCR; TCRdb holds only in-frame clones, not every one. The sample holds millions of clones, 85% to 95% seen once. Sequencing was performed on naive CD4+ T cells sorted from blood. All receptors come from a man between 18 and 35 years old in good health. Each CDR3 is given with its conserved first and last residue. Fields, in order: J gene, clone size, V gene, D gene, CDR3 protein, CDR3 DNA. The D gene is left open where the match is weak. The size field is filled for only some rows; it gives once, few, many or a size class.

j_gene: TRBJ2-3; abundance: -; v_gene: TRBV18; d_gene: TRBD1; CDR3aa: CASSPKTGYNTDTQYF; CDR3nt: TGTGCCAGCTCACCGAAGACAGGGTATAACACAGATACGCAGTATTTT
j_gene: TRBJ2-1; abundance: -; v_gene: TRBV14; d_gene: -; CDR3aa: CASSQVTGAYNEQFF; CDR3nt: TGTGCCAGCAGCCAAGTAACGGGGGCCTACAATGAGCAGTTCTTC
j_gene: TRBJ2-5; abundance: -; v_gene: TRBV4-1; d_gene: -; CDR3aa: CASSLQSFQETQYF; CDR3nt: TGCGCCAGCAGCTTACAGAGTTTCCAAGAGACCCAGTACTTC
j_gene: TRBJ1-1; abundance: -; v_gene: TRBV6-5; d_gene: TRBD1; CDR3aa: CASSTKTGVTEAFF; CDR3nt: TGTGCCAGCAGTACGAAAACAGGGGTTACTGAAGCTTTCTTT
j_gene: TRBJ2-3; abundance: -; v_gene: TRBV11-2; d_gene: -; CDR3aa: CASSLIVGMASTDTQYF; CDR3nt: TGTGCCAGCAGCTTAATTGTAGGGATGGCAAGCACAGATACGCAGTATTTT
j_gene: TRBJ2-7; abundance: few; v_gene: TRBV5-1; d_gene: -; CDR3aa: CASSIATDTYEQYF; CDR3nt: TGCGCCAGCAGCATAGCGACAGACACCTACGAGCAGTACTTC
j_gene: TRBJ2-7; abundance: -; v_gene: TRBV28; d_gene: -; CDR3aa: CASRNPNTYEQYF; CDR3nt: TGTGCCAGCAGGAATCCGAATACCTACGAGCAGTACTTC
j_gene: TRBJ1-3; abundance: -; v_gene: TRBV4-1; d_gene: TRBD1; CDR3aa: CASSLTQGGLGNTIYF; CDR3nt: TGCGCCAGCAGCCTAACACAGGGGGGACTTGGAAACACCATATATTTT
j_gene: TRBJ1-1; abundance: -; v_gene: TRBV10-3; d_gene: -; CDR3aa: CAIRQDMNTEAFF; CDR3nt: TGTGCCATCAGACAGGATATGAACACTGAAGCTTTCTTT
j_gene: TRBJ2-7; abundance: -; v_gene: TRBV18; d_gene: TRBD1; CDR3aa: CASSRGTAGIYEQYF; CDR3nt: TGTGCCAGCTCACGGGGGACAGCTGGTATCTACGAGCAGTACTTC
j_gene: TRBJ1-6; abundance: -; v_gene: TRBV7-2; d_gene: -; CDR3aa: CASSHGPGPLHF; CDR3nt: TGTGCCAGCAGCCACGGACCGGGGCCCCTCCACTTT
j_gene: TRBJ2-6; abundance: -; v_gene: TRBV2; d_gene: -; CDR3aa: CASRDGTGANVLTF; CDR3nt: TGTGCCAGCAGGGACGGGACCGGGGCCAACGTCCTGACTTTC
j_gene: TRBJ2-1; abundance: -; v_gene: TRBV12-5; d_gene: TRBD2; CDR3aa: CASGRVLGLAGGEQFF; CDR3nt: TGTGCTAGTGGCCGGGTCCTCGGGCTAGCGGGAGGTGAGCAGTTCTTC
j_gene: TRBJ1-6; abundance: few; v_gene: TRBV6-4; d_gene: -; CDR3aa: CASRDSALAGASNSPLHF; CDR3nt: TGTGCCAGCAGAGATAGCGCCCTGGCGGGGGCCTCTAATTCACCCCTCCACTTT
j_gene: TRBJ1-3; abundance: -; v_gene: TRBV30; d_gene: -; CDR3aa: CAWGPGTAGNTIYF; CDR3nt: TGTGCCTGGGGCCCAGGGACGGCTGGAAACACCATATATTTT
j_gene: TRBJ2-7; abundance: -; v_gene: TRBV6-5; d_gene: TRBD1; CDR3aa: CASSWGQIEQYF; CDR3nt: TGTGCCAGCAGCTGGGGACAGATCGAGCAGTACTTC
j_gene: TRBJ1-2; abundance: -; v_gene: TRBV6-6; d_gene: -; CDR3aa: CASTGQILFYGYTF; CDR3nt: TGTGCCAGCACCGGACAGATACTTTTCTATGGCTACACCTTC
j_gene: TRBJ2-7; abundance: -; v_gene: TRBV2; d_gene: TRBD2; CDR3aa: CASSLGSGPSYEQYF; CDR3nt: TGTGCCAGCTCATTGGGTAGCGGGCCGTCCTACGAGCAGTACTTC
j_gene: TRBJ1-5; abundance: -; v_gene: TRBV27; d_gene: -; CDR3aa: CASSRVPRQPQHF; CDR3nt: TGTGCCAGCAGCCGCGTCCCGCGTCAGCCCCAGCATTTT
j_gene: TRBJ2-5; abundance: -; v_gene: TRBV5-4; d_gene: -; CDR3aa: CASSFGIQETQYF; CDR3nt: TGTGCCAGCAGCTTTGGGATACAAGAGACCCAGTACTTC
j_gene: TRBJ1-2; abundance: -; v_gene: TRBV10-3; d_gene: -; CDR3aa: CAISEVGGGYTF; CDR3nt: TGTGCCATCAGTGAAGTGGGTGGTGGCTACACCTTC
j_gene: TRBJ1-1; abundance: -; v_gene: TRBV7-9; d_gene: -; CDR3aa: CASSLVEDPTEAFF; CDR3nt: TGTGCCAGCAGCTTAGTCGAGGATCCCACCGAGGCTTTCTTT
j_gene: TRBJ2-5; abundance: -; v_gene: TRBV7-7; d_gene: TRBD1; CDR3aa: CASSSQGAQETQYF; CDR3nt: TGTGCTAGCAGCTCCCAGGGGGCCCAAGAGACCCAGTACTTC
j_gene: TRBJ2-3; abundance: -; v_gene: TRBV18; d_gene: -; CDR3aa: CASSPPAEPDTQYF; CDR3nt: TGTGCCAGCTCACCACCGGCGGAGCCAGATACGCAGTATTTT
j_gene: TRBJ2-6; abundance: -; v_gene: TRBV5-4; d_gene: -; CDR3aa: CASSLAAEGPFTF; CDR3nt: TGTGCCAGCAGCTTGGCCGCGGAAGGGCCCTTTACTTTC
j_gene: TRBJ1-2; abundance: -; v_gene: TRBV12-5; d_gene: -; CDR3aa: CASANLPTEYGYTF; CDR3nt: TGTGCTAGTGCTAACCTACCGACGGAGTATGGCTACACCTTC
j_gene: TRBJ1-4; abundance: once; v_gene: TRBV2; d_gene: -; CDR3aa: CASSTQGYATNEKLFF; CDR3nt: TGTGCCAGCAGTACACAGGGCTATGCAACTAATGAAAAACTGTTTTTT
j_gene: TRBJ1-3; abundance: -; v_gene: TRBV30; d_gene: -; CDR3aa: CAWTQNPGNTIYF; CDR3nt: TGTGCCTGGACTCAGAACCCTGGAAACACCATATATTTT